These 28 T cell receptor beta chains were sequenced from one sample in a study of T cell repertoires in cytomegalovirus infection. Antigens for these TCRs are unknown. TCRdb processed the reads anew with MiXCR; each CDR3 protein has one entry. The sample shows some 900,000 distinct CDR3 sequences, about 33% of them seen only once. The sample here was cultured CD8+ T cells from PBMCs, taken from culture after CMV antigen stimulation. These receptors originate from a human donor in good health (CMV status not recorded). Some clones in this sample may be carry-over from other donors' samples.

The chain employs TRBV2 and TRBJ2-1; 12 positions agree with TRBD2. The CDR3 spans 16 residues. Germline loops: CDR1 SNHLY, CDR2 FYNNEI. J gave up 4 bases and V 9 bases, and 10 bases lay outside the gene matches. The CDR3 region is CARITPGTSGYNEQFF. The CDR3 DNA is TGTGCCAGAATTACCCCCGGGACTAGCGGGTACAATGAGCAGTTCTTC.

There are a few counts of this clonotype. The J gene is TRBJ1-2, the V gene TRBV27, with D possibly being TRBD1 (5 bases). Germline V gene lookup returns CDR1 MNHEY and CDR2 SMNVEV (reference sequence). V lost 5 bases and J 7 bases, leaving 8 bases between the germline ends. The CDR3 runs to 11 residues. CDR3 nucleotides: TGTGCCAGCAGTACCGGGACTGGCTACACCTTC. Amino acids: CASSTGTGYTF.

The V gene is TRBV19, the J gene TRBJ1-5, with 7 bases aligning to TRBD1. V shed 9 bases, J shed 2 bases, and the junction held 4 bases outside the gene matches. CDR3 length: 13 residues. Germline CDR1 reads LNHDA; CDR2 reads SQIVND (reference sequence). CDR3 sequence: CASWTGGNQPQHF. CDR3 sequence (DNA): TGTGCCAGCTGGACAGGCGGCAATCAGCCCCAGCATTTT.

This clonotype has more than one count but fewer than ten. The rearrangement links TRBV7-9 to TRBJ2-5; TRBD2 aligns across 9 bases. This CDR3 spans 16 amino acids. Germline V gene data show CDR1 as SEHNR and CDR2 as FQNEAQ (reference sequence). Trimming took 5 bases from V and 1 from J; bases not matched to a gene: 8. The CDR3 is CASSQTGLAPQETQYF. The DNA for the CDR3 is TGTGCCAGCAGCCAAACGGGACTAGCCCCCCAAGAGACCCAGTACTTC.

This chain connects TRBV27 to TRBJ2-3, with 7 positions matching TRBD2. CDR3 length: 15 residues. Germline values: CDR1 MNHEY, CDR2 SMNVEV (reference sequence). With V trimmed by 4 bases and J by 1 base, 5 bases remained unmatched. The CDR3 nucleotides are TGTGCCAGCAGTTGGGGGGGGGATGGCACAGATACGCAGTATTTT. Translation gives CASSWGGDGTDTQYF.

The chain couples TRBV7-2 to TRBJ1-1; 7 positions match TRBD1. This CDR3 is 15 amino acids long. Germline V gene sequence: CDR1 SGHTA, CDR2 FQGNSA. Trimming took 4 bases from V and 4 from J; bases not matched to a gene: 9. CDR3 nucleotide sequence: TGTGCCAGCAGCTACGACAGGGTTCTCGGCACTGAAGCTTTCTTT. Protein sequence: CASSYDRVLGTEAFF.

This chain joins TRBV7-8 and TRBJ2-5, with D possibly being TRBD2 (6 bases). Germline CDR1 and CDR2: SGHVS and FQNEAQ. V lost 6 bases and J 4 bases, leaving 12 bases between the germline ends. This CDR3 is 13 amino acids long. The DNA of the CDR3 is TGTGCCAGCAGTTGGACTACATCAGAGACCCAGTACTTC. Translating gives CASSWTTSETQYF.

The table lists this clonotype with a few counts. The genes are TRBV7-9 and TRBJ1-2, with TRBD1 matching 11 bases. Germline CDR1 and CDR2: SEHNR and FQNEAQ (reference sequence). This CDR3 spans 20 amino acids. Trimming at V came to 5 bases and at J to 5 bases, leaving 22 bases not matched to a gene. The CDR3 DNA reads TGTGCCAGCAGCCCACCAATGAGGCCACCGGGACAGGGGGTAGAGTATGGCTACACCTTC. This translates into CASSPPMRPPGQGVEYGYTF.

This clonotype has just a few counts. The chain has TRBV6-8 and TRBJ1-2; D is ambiguous. Between the trimmed V and J ends, which lost 0 bases and 6 bases, there was a span of 11 bases. From germline, CDR1 is MNHGY and CDR2 SAAAGT. The CDR3 totals 14 residues. Here the CDR3 DNA reads TGTGCCAGCAGTTACTCGACGTCGGGGAATGGCTACACCTTC. It translates to CASSYSTSGNGYTF.

In this sample, this clonotype turned up a few times. This chain links TRBV6-6 with TRBJ2-2, with a possible D match to TRBD1 (5 bases). V shed 5 bases and J shed 0 bases, with 13 bases lying between them. CDR1 is MNHNY, CDR2 SVGAGI, per germline (reference sequence). CDR3 length: 16 residues. CDR3 region: CASSPSDSANTGELFF. The CDR3, as DNA: TGTGCCAGCAGTCCTTCCGACAGCGCGAACACCGGGGAGCTGTTTTTT.

This chain joins TRBV6-1 and TRBJ2-7; the D gene is possibly TRBD2 (5 bases). This CDR3 is built from 10 residues. Trimming removed 8 bases from V and 6 bases from J, with 8 bases in between. CDR1 is MNHNS and CDR2 is SASEGT in the germline V gene. Here the CDR3 reads CASSAGEQYV. The CDR3 DNA reads TGTGCCAGCTCCGCGGGCGAGCAGTACGTC.

The chain has TRBV29-1 and TRBJ2-7; D not certain. CDR3 length: 12 residues. The germline V and J ends were trimmed by 2 bases and 0 bases, with 5 bases remaining between them. Per the germline V gene, CDR1 is SQVTM and CDR2 is ANQGSEA. CDR3 DNA: TGCAGCGTTGAATGGAGCTCCTACGAGCAGTACGTC. This codes for CSVEWSSYEQYV.

At least ten counts were recorded for this clonotype. The chain is built from TRBV6-5 and TRBJ2-3; the D is unclear. Germline CDR1 is MNHEY and CDR2 is SVGAGI. V was shortened by 7 bases and J by 2 bases, with 13 bases between the two germline ends. The CDR3 loop spans 14 amino acids. Written as DNA, the CDR3 is TGTGCCAGCACACCTTTAAGTTACACAGATACGCAGTATTTT. Protein sequence: CASTPLSYTDTQYF.

Worth noting for this clonotype: A much larger clonotype is one base distant, so this may be a read error. The chain couples TRBV12-3 or TRBV12-4 to TRBJ2-3; 9 bases agree with TRBD2. Unmatched junction bases numbered 4, after V lost 7 bases and J lost 5 bases. The CDR3 covers 13 residues. The chain's CDR3 is CASTSGVGDTQYF. CDR3 bases: TGTGCCAGCACTAGCGGGGTTGGAGATACGCAGTATTTT.

This rearrangement joins TRBV19 to TRBJ2-2; 7 bases fit TRBD1. Germline V gene data show CDR1 as LNHDA and CDR2 as SQIVND (reference sequence). V was clipped by 9 bases and J by 0 bases; unmatched bases: 4. CDR3 length equals 14 residues. The CDR3 protein is CASDGTANTGELFF. In DNA form, the CDR3 reads TGTGCCAGCGACGGGACAGCGAACACCGGGGAGCTGTTTTTT.

The chain links TRBV20-1 to TRBJ2-1; 14 nucleotides agree with TRBD2. Per the germline V gene, CDR1 is DFQATT and CDR2 is SNEGSKA (reference sequence). There are 16 residues in the CDR3. Trimming at V came to 5 bases and at J to 7 bases, leaving 10 bases not matched to a gene. In DNA form, the CDR3 reads TGCAGTGCTGTCCCAGGACTAGCGGGGGGTTTGAATGAGCAGTTCTTC. This codes for CSAVPGLAGGLNEQFF.

As regards this clonotype: A read error may explain this, as a much larger clone is one base away. The CDR3 sequence: CASSNTGAYEQYV. DNA for the CDR3: TGTGCCAGCAGCAACACAGGGGCCTACGAGCAGTACGTC. This sequence joins TRBV7-2 and TRBJ2-7, with 7 bases identical to TRBD1. Germline loops: CDR1 SGHTA, CDR2 FQGNSA. V trimming: 5 bases; J trimming: 2 bases; junction bases outside the gene matches: 3. CDR3 size: 13 residues.

The CDR3 DNA sequence: TGCGCCAGCAGCCATGACGGGCGAGGAGGGGATTCACCCCTCCACTTT. The encoded protein is CASSHDGRGGDSPLHF. This rearrangement joins TRBV4-1 to TRBJ1-6; D is perhaps TRBD1 (5 bases). Trimming removed 3 bases from V and 8 bases from J, with 17 bases in between. The CDR3 has 16 amino acids. Germline CDR1 MGHRA, CDR2 YSYEKL.

J is TRBJ2-2 and V is TRBV7-9; 8 positions match TRBD1. The germline gives CDR1 SEHNR, CDR2 FQNEAQ (reference sequence). V gave up 7 bases and J gave up 4 bases; unmatched junction bases: 11. CDR3 size: 16 residues. CDR3 region: CASTPRRTGPTGELFF. The CDR3 DNA follows: TGTGCCAGCACCCCGAGGAGGACAGGGCCCACCGGGGAGCTGTTTTTT.

This clonotype occurred many times. CDR3 nucleotide sequence: TGTGCCAGCAGCTTAGTACAGGCGAACACCGGGGAGCTGTTTTTT. This encodes CASSLVQANTGELFF. V is TRBV7-6 and J is TRBJ2-2, with D possibly being TRBD1 (5 bases). The CDR3 loop spans 15 amino acids. Germline CDR1 and CDR2: SGHVS and FNYEAQ. Trimming left V 1 base short and J 0 bases short, with 6 bases between.

V usage is TRBV11-3 and J usage is TRBJ2-7; no definite D call. The CDR3 is 14 residues long. Germline CDR1 is SGHNT and CDR2 is YENEEA. With 1 base removed from V and 5 bases from J, the gap between germline ends came to 12 bases. The CDR3 sequence: CASSLAGSDHEQYF. Written as DNA, the CDR3 is TGTGCCAGCAGCTTAGCGGGCAGTGACCACGAGCAGTACTTC. The full variable domain, rest sourced from reference TRBV11-3 and TRBJ2-7, is EAGVVQSPRYKIIEKKQPVAFWCNPISGHNTLYWYLQNLGQGPELLIRYENEEAVDDSQLPKDRFSAERLKGVDSTLKIQPAELGDSAVYLCASSLAGSDHEQYFGPGTRLTVT.

About this clonotype: This clone may be a read error of a much larger clone one base away. The rearrangement uses TRBV12-3 or TRBV12-4 and TRBJ1-2; no clear D gene. This CDR3 region has 15 residues. CDR3 sequence (DNA): TGTGCCAGCAGCCTCGGACGGGGAGCTAACAATGGCTACACCTTC. Translation gives CASSLGRGANNGYTF.

The V and J genes are TRBV12-3 or TRBV12-4 and TRBJ1-6; D remains ambiguous. The CDR3 totals 16 residues. Trimming left V 4 bases short and J 0 bases short, with 10 bases between. CDR3 nucleotides: TGTGCCAGCAGTTCCCATGGTAGCTCCTATAATTCACCCCTCCACTTT. Amino acids: CASSSHGSSYNSPLHF.

DNA for the CDR3: TGCAGCGTTGACTCCCCACAGGGAGGGTCCTACGAGCAGTACTTC. Translated, it gives CSVDSPQGGSYEQYF. V gene TRBV29-1 combines with J gene TRBJ2-7; D possibly corresponds to TRBD2 (7 bases). V lost 3 bases and J lost 1, with 16 bases in between. CDR1 is SQVTM and CDR2 is ANQGSEA in the germline V gene. The CDR3 covers 15 residues.

The J gene is TRBJ2-1, the V gene TRBV12-3 or TRBV12-4; 8 nucleotides align to TRBD2. V gave up 3 bases and J gave up 5 bases; unmatched junction bases: 12. CDR3 length: 17 amino acids. The CDR3 region is CASSFTSYRGGDNEQFF. The CDR3 DNA sequence: TGTGCCAGCAGTTTTACGTCTTATCGGGGGGGGGACAATGAGCAGTTCTTC.

The count of this clonotype is one. Germline and junction disagree at one end, which may indicate a read error. The rearrangement uses TRBV6-2 or TRBV6-3 and TRBJ2-6; D gene uncertain. This CDR3 spans 15 amino acids. Per germline, CDR1 MNHEY and CDR2 SVGEGT. In nucleotides, the CDR3 is TGTACCAGCAGTTACAGAGTCTCTGGGGCCAACGTCCTGACTTTC. It is translated as CTSSYRVSGANVLTF.

This clonotype occurred a few times. V and J are TRBV2 and TRBJ2-1; D uncertain. Germline values: CDR1 SNHLY, CDR2 FYNNEI. The CDR3 covers 16 residues. The germline V and J ends were trimmed by 7 bases and 5 bases, with 21 bases remaining between them. DNA for the CDR3: TGTGCCAGCACCCTCCTGAGCCGATCAAATAACAATGAGCAGTTCTTC. Its protein product is CASTLLSRSNNNEQFF.

In this sample, this clonotype turned up a few times. This chain connects TRBV12-5 to TRBJ2-3; D ambiguous. This CDR3 is 13 amino acids long. V lost 6 bases and J lost 0, with 7 bases in between. Germline CDR1 and CDR2: LGHNT and FRNRAP. CDR3 nucleotide sequence: TGTGCTAGTGGGCATCTCAGCACAGATACGCAGTATTTT. Residues: CASGHLSTDTQYF.